What follows are 28 T cell receptor beta chains derived from one specimen sequenced in a study of metastatic and nonmetastatic thyroid tumors (TCRdb year 2020). Before undergoing thyroid surgery, none of the patients had been given any kind of treatment. Libraries were constructed by PCR. Sequencing was carried out with an Illumina HiSeq 4000. The public sequencing data were trimmed at Q25 with fastp and processed into clonotypes with MiXCR by TCRdb, which kept only in-frame beta chains. For this sample the table gives about 38,000 clones, of which around 47% were detected only once. Of the sample, approximately 25% falls within the top ten clones. Sequencing input: tumor tissue. The source is a male donor with papillary thyroid cancer or a benign thyroid nodule (not recorded which). Some clones in this sample may be carry-over from other donors' samples.

This clone was counted a few times. CDR3 nucleotides: TGCGCCAGCGGAGACCATAGCGAGCAGTACTTC. Translated, it gives CASGDHSEQYF. This chain uses TRBV10-1 with TRBJ2-7; D uncertain. V was clipped by 8 bases and J by 6 bases, with 11 bases between them. Per the germline V gene, CDR1 is WNHNN and CDR2 is SYGVQD (reference sequence). This CDR3 region has 11 residues.

Only a few counts were recorded for this clone. This chain joins TRBV11-2 and TRBJ1-1; D not certain. V was trimmed by 5 bases and J by 2 bases, leaving 12 bases between them. The CDR3 loop spans 14 amino acids. CDR1 and CDR2 (germline): SGHAT, FQNNGV. CDR3 bases: TGTGCCAGCAGCCCCTGGATCCAAAACACTGAAGCTTTCTTT. Translation: CASSPWIQNTEAFF.

The J gene is TRBJ2-1, the V gene TRBV4-2, with 13 nucleotides matching TRBD2. The CDR3 covers 15 residues. Germline V gene data show CDR1 as LGHNA and CDR2 as YNFKEQ. V trimming: 0 bases; J trimming: 8 bases; junction bases outside the gene matches: 1. The chain's CDR3 is CASSQEGLAGDEQFF. CDR3 bases: TGTGCCAGCAGCCAAGAAGGACTAGCGGGGGATGAGCAGTTCTTC.

The gene calls are TRBV4-3 and TRBJ2-4, with TRBD2 matching 10 bases. CDR3 length: 19 amino acids. V dropped 0 bases and J dropped 5; count of bases not matched to a gene: 13. Per germline, CDR1 LGHNA and CDR2 YSLEER. CDR3 DNA: TGCGCCAGCAGCCAAGAGTACAGCGGGAGGGCCTCGTCTGAAAACATTCAGTACTTC. Translation: CASSQEYSGRASSENIQYF.

This clone was counted between two and nine times. A junction end diverges from the germline sequence, so it may reflect a read error. V is TRBV6-1 and J is TRBJ2-7, with D possibly matching TRBD2 (5 bases). There are 12 residues in the CDR3. Germline assignment: CDR1 MNHNS and CDR2 SASEGT. CDR3 residues: CTSSPQRNEQYF. In DNA form, the CDR3 reads TGTACCAGCAGTCCTCAGCGGAACGAGCAGTACTTC.

A few counts support this clone. This CDR3 is CASSLLLTRDYEQYF. The CDR3 bases are TGTGCCAGCAGTTTATTACTAACTCGGGACTACGAGCAGTACTTC. The genes are TRBV28 and TRBJ2-7, with D tentatively TRBD2 (5 bases). The germline V and J ends were trimmed by 1 base and 3 bases, with 13 bases remaining between them. Germline V gene lookup returns CDR1 MDHEN and CDR2 SYDVKM. The CDR3 contains 15 residues.

The chain joins TRBV28 to TRBJ2-7; 8 nucleotides match TRBD1. V lost 3 bases, J lost 0 bases, and 4 bases stayed unmatched. CDR1 is MDHEN, CDR2 SYDVKM, per germline. The CDR3 is 15 residues long. The CDR3 coding sequence is TGTGCCAGCAGTTTGGACAGGGTGGGCTCCTACGAGCAGTACTTC. It encodes CASSLDRVGSYEQYF.

The chain couples TRBV20-1 to TRBJ1-5, with 7 nucleotides matching TRBD1. The CDR3 runs to 13 residues. Trimming cost V 3 bases and J 6 bases; bases outside gene matches: 5. CDR1 and CDR2 from the germline V gene are DFQATT and SNEGSKA (reference sequence). The chain's CDR3 is CSASRQGRQPQHF. CDR3 DNA sequence: TGCAGTGCTAGTCGACAGGGACGTCAGCCCCAGCATTTT.

The rearrangement uses TRBV4-2 and TRBJ2-3, with TRBD2 matching over 8 bases. From germline, CDR1 is LGHNA and CDR2 YNFKEQ. The CDR3 extends over 17 amino acids. After removal of 2 bases from V and 6 bases from J, the junction contained 13 bases not matched to a gene. Written as DNA, the CDR3 is TGTGCCAGCAGCCAACCTCCCAGCGGGAGATCAGGGGATACGCAGTATTTT. Encoded protein: CASSQPPSGRSGDTQYF.

The chain combines TRBV11-3 with TRBJ2-2; the D gene is possibly TRBD2 (5 bases). The CDR3 sequence is 15 residues long. The V gene lost 1 base and the J gene lost 1 base, with 7 bases spanning the gap. The germline CDR1 and CDR2 sequences are SGHNT and YENEEA. CDR3: CASSLGRGNTGELFF. The DNA for the CDR3 is TGTGCCAGCAGCTTAGGTCGGGGGAACACCGGGGAGCTGTTTTTT. Based on the CDR3 plus reference TRBV11-3 and TRBJ2-2, the full variable domain is EAGVVQSPRYKIIEKKQPVAFWCNPISGHNTLYWYLQNLGQGPELLIRYENEEAVDDSQLPKDRFSAERLKGVDSTLKIQPAELGDSAVYLCASSLGRGNTGELFFGEGSRLTVL.

The chain carries TRBV4-1 and TRBJ2-3, with D perhaps TRBD1 (5 bases). CDR1 is MGHRA, CDR2 YSYEKL, per germline. V was pared by 1 base and J by 1 base, with 6 bases between. CDR3 length: 14 amino acids. Written as DNA, the CDR3 is TGCGCCAGCAGCCAAGGGGGCCGCACAGATACGCAGTATTTT. Protein: CASSQGGRTDTQYF.

This clone was detected only a few times. This sequence joins TRBV4-1 and TRBJ1-4; TRBD1 is a possible D gene (5 bases). Trimming stripped 4 bases from V and 8 bases from J, with 20 bases between. The germline V gene encodes CDR1 MGHRA and CDR2 YSYEKL. The CDR3 length is 16 residues. The CDR3, as DNA: TGCGCCAGCAGCCCATCTCCGGGGGAGGTAGAGGAAAAACTGTTTTTT. This translates into CASSPSPGEVEEKLFF.

This clone appeared a few times. The V call is TRBV5-6, the J call TRBJ2-2; 10 bases are a match to TRBD1. CDR1 SGHDT and CDR2 YYEEEE come from the germline V gene. J gave up 4 bases and V 2 bases, and 2 bases lay outside the gene matches. This CDR3 region has 15 residues. The CDR3 region has the DNA TGTGCCAGCAGCTTTGGGACAGGGGTCACCGGGGAGCTGTTTTTT. Residues: CASSFGTGVTGELFF.

This rearrangement joins TRBV11-3 to TRBJ2-3; 7 nucleotides agree with TRBD1. Germline CDR1 is SGHNT and CDR2 is YENEEA. The CDR3 has 15 amino acids. The junction had 7 bases not matched to a gene; V was cut back by 5 bases and J by 2 bases. This CDR3 is CASSAVDRSTDTQYF. The DNA of the CDR3 is TGTGCCAGCAGCGCAGTGGACAGGTCCACAGATACGCAGTATTTT. The full variable domain, rest sourced from reference TRBV11-3 and TRBJ2-3, is EAGVVQSPRYKIIEKKQPVAFWCNPISGHNTLYWYLQNLGQGPELLIRYENEEAVDDSQLPKDRFSAERLKGVDSTLKIQPAELGDSAVYLCASSAVDRSTDTQYFGPGTRLTVL.

This clone was observed once. V and J are TRBV4-3 and TRBJ2-1; 7 nucleotides agree with TRBD1. The CDR3 sequence is 14 residues long. From germline, CDR1 is LGHNA and CDR2 YSLEER. J was trimmed by 7 bases and V by 4 bases; bases with no gene match: 7. This CDR3 is CASSPTGLGNEQFF. The CDR3 nucleotides read TGCGCCAGCAGCCCGACAGGGCTGGGAAATGAGCAGTTCTTC.

This rearrangement joins TRBV19 to TRBJ1-2; 8 bases map to TRBD1. CDR3 size: 16 residues. From germline, CDR1 is LNHDA and CDR2 SQIVND (reference sequence). V was clipped by 7 bases and J by 7 bases; unmatched bases: 17. CDR3 DNA sequence: TGTGCCAGTACCTTCGGGACAGGAGAAGGATGGGGTGGCTACACCTTC. The encoded protein is CASTFGTGEGWGGYTF.

This sequence joins TRBV5-1 and TRBJ2-1, with 14 bases aligning to TRBD2. Germline-derived CDR1 and CDR2 are SGHRS and YFSETQ. The CDR3 contains 17 residues. V was clipped by 4 bases and J by 4 bases; unmatched bases: 7. The CDR3 DNA sequence: TGCGCCAGCAGCGCGGGACTAGCGGGAGCAGCATACAATGAGCAGTTCTTC. Translation: CASSAGLAGAAYNEQFF.

The chain uses TRBV6-1 and TRBJ1-1, with D unclear. Per germline, CDR1 MNHNS and CDR2 SASEGT. The CDR3 spans 14 residues. The V and J ends lost 6 bases and 0 bases respectively, with 11 bases between them. CDR3 nucleotides: TGTGCCAGCAGAGCCCGGACCGTGAACACTGAAGCTTTCTTT. As protein: CASRARTVNTEAFF.

This clone was observed a handful of times. The gene calls are TRBV19 and TRBJ1-1; no firm D call. CDR1 and CDR2 from the germline V gene are LNHDA and SQIVND (reference sequence). The V and J ends lost 9 bases and 6 bases respectively, with 11 bases between them. CDR3 length: 11 residues. This CDR3 is CASKAGAEAFF. In DNA, the CDR3 is TGTGCCAGCAAGGCCGGGGCTGAAGCTTTCTTT.

This chain connects TRBV9 to TRBJ2-1; D not certain. The CDR3 loop spans 15 amino acids. V was clipped by 1 base and J by 2 bases, with 10 bases between them. Germline V gene data show CDR1 as SGDLS and CDR2 as YYNGEE. The CDR3 region has the DNA TGTGCCAGCAGCGTATCCGGCCCGACCTACAATGAGCAGTTCTTC. It translates to CASSVSGPTYNEQFF.

The chain is built from TRBV20-1 and TRBJ2-7; either TRBD1 or TRBD2 may supply D (7 bases each). CDR1 DFQATT and CDR2 SNEGSKA come from the germline V gene (reference sequence). V was cut by 0 bases and J by 2 bases, with 14 bases left in between. This CDR3 region has 15 residues. The CDR3 DNA is TGCAGTGCTAGAGATTCAGGGGGGGGGACCTACGAGCAGTACTTC. Protein: CSARDSGGGTYEQYF.

This chain joins TRBV28 and TRBJ1-2; TRBD1 agrees at 10 bases. Germline V gene sequence: CDR1 MDHEN, CDR2 SYDVKM. The CDR3 loop spans 14 amino acids. V lost 5 bases and J lost 5; bases outside the gene matches: 5. The CDR3 DNA is TGTGCCAGCAGTACCCGACAGGGGGCTTATGGCTACACCTTC. This sequence encodes CASSTRQGAYGYTF.

The V and J genes are TRBV28 and TRBJ1-1; the D is unclear. Germline V CDR1 and CDR2: MDHEN, SYDVKM. The CDR3 runs 15 residues. With 6 bases removed from V and 3 bases from J, the gap between germline ends came to 17 bases. In nucleotides, the CDR3 is TGTGCCAGCAGCCCAACTTACCGGGCCTACACTGAAGCTTTCTTT. This gives the protein CASSPTYRAYTEAFF.

The chain employs TRBV19 and TRBJ1-6, with D unresolved. Trimming took 6 bases from V and 6 from J, leaving 12 bases between them. The CDR3 totals 14 residues. Per germline, CDR1 LNHDA and CDR2 SQIVND (reference sequence). CDR3 sequence reads: CASRSREPNSPLHF. The CDR3 nucleotides are TGTGCCAGTAGGAGCCGGGAACCTAATTCACCCCTCCACTTT.

V is TRBV11-2 and J is TRBJ1-2; D gene uncertain. Trimming stripped 5 bases from V and 7 bases from J, with 11 bases between. Germline lookup yields CDR1 SGHAT and CDR2 FQNNGV. The CDR3 covers 12 residues. The CDR3 DNA is TGTGCCAGCAGCCTAGGGCAGTTTGGCTACACCTTC. As protein: CASSLGQFGYTF.

This chain uses TRBV12-3 or TRBV12-4 with TRBJ2-2; tentative D call: TRBD2 (7 bases). Trimming stripped 11 bases from V and 2 bases from J, with 15 bases between. This CDR3 has 14 amino acids. The CDR3 nucleotides read TGTGCCGGCGGGGGACAACAAAACACCGGGGAGCTGTTTTTT. Its translation: CAGGGQQNTGELFF.

The sample holds a few counts of this clone. The V call is TRBV6-2 or TRBV6-3, the J call TRBJ1-2; no firm D call. The CDR3 loop spans 12 amino acids. Looked up from germline, CDR1 is MNHEY and CDR2 is SVGEGT. The V end lost 2 bases, the J end lost 3 bases, and 4 bases lay between the germline ends. The CDR3 here is CASSYTDYGYTF. CDR3 bases: TGTGCCAGCAGTTACACTGACTATGGCTACACCTTC.

The chain recombines TRBV4-2 with TRBJ1-5; 10 positions match TRBD1. Germline V gives CDR1 LGHNA, CDR2 YNFKEQ. Losses at the gene ends were 0 bases for V and 9 bases for J; bases not matched to a gene: 5. This CDR3 has 15 amino acids. The CDR3, as DNA: TGTGCCAGCAGCCAAGATCTGACAGGGGGCCGGCCCCAGCATTTT. Translating it yields CASSQDLTGGRPQHF.